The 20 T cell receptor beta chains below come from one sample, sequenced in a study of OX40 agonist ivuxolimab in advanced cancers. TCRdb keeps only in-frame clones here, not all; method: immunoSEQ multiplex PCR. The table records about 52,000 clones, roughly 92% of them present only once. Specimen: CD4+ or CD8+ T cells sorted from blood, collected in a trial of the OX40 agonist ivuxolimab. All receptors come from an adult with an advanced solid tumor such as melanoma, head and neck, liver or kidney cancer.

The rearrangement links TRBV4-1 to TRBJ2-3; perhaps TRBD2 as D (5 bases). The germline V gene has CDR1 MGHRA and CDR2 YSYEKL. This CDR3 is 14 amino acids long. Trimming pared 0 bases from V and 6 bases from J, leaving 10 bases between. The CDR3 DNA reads TGCGCCAGCAGCCAAGATCTACTAGGGGATACGCAGTATTTT. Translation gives CASSQDLLGDTQYF.

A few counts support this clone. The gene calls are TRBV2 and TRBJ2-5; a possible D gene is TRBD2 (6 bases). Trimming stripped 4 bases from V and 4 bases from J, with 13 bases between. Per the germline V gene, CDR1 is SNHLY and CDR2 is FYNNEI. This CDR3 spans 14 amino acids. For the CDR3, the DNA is TGTGCCAGCAGTGGTTTTCTAGCGTTAGAGACCCAGTACTTC. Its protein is CASSGFLALETQYF.

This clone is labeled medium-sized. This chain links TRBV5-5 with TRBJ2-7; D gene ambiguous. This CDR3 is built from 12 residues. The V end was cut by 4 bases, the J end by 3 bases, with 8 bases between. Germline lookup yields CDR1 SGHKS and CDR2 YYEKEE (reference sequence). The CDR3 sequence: CASSGDFYEQYF. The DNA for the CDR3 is TGTGCCAGCAGCGGTGATTTCTACGAGCAGTACTTC. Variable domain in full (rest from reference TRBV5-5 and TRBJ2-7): DAGVTQSPTHLIKTRGQQVTLRCSPISGHKSVSWYQQVLGQGPQFIFQYYEKEERGRGNFPDRFSARQFPNYSSELNVNALLLGDSALYLCASSGDFYEQYFGPGTRLTVT.

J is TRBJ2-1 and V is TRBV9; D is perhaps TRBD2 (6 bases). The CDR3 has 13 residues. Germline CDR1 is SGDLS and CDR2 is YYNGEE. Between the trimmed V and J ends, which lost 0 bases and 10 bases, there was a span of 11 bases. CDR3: CASSVGGLTEQFF. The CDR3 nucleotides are TGTGCCAGCAGCGTAGGCGGACTAACAGAGCAGTTCTTC.

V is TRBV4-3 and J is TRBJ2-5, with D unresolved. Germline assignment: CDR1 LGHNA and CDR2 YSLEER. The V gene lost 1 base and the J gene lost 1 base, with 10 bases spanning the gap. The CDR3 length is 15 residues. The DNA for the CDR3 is TGCGCCAGCAGCCAAGTGGTCGGCAGCCAAGAGACCCAGTACTTC. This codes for CASSQVVGSQETQYF.

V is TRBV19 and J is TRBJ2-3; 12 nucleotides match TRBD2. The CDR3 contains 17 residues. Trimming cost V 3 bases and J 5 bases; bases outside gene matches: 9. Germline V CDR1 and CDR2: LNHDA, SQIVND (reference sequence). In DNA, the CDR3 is TGTGCCAGTAGTATCGGGCTAGCGGGAGGGCCGGAAGATACGCAGTATTTT. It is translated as CASSIGLAGGPEDTQYF.

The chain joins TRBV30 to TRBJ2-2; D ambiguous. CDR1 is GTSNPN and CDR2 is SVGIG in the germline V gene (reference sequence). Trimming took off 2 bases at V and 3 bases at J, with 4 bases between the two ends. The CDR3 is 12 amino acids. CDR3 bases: TGTGCCTGGAGTCCGGACACCGGGGAGCTGTTTTTT. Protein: CAWSPDTGELFF.

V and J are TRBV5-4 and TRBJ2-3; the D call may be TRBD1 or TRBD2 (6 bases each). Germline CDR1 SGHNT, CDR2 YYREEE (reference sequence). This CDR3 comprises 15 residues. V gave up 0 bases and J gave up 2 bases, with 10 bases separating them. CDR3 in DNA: TGTGCCAGCAGCTTGGCGGGGGCCCACACAGATACGCAGTATTTT. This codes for CASSLAGAHTDTQYF.

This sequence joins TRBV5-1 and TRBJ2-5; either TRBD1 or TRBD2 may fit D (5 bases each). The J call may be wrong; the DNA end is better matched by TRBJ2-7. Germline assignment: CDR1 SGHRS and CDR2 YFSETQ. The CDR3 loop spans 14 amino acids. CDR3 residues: CASSLAGPSYEQYF. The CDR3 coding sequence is TGCGCCAGCAGCTTGGCGGGGCCGTCCTACGAGCAGTACTTC.

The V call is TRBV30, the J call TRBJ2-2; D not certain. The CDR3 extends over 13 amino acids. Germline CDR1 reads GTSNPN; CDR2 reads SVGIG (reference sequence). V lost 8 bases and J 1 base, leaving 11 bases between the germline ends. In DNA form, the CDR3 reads TGTGCCGGTACCTGGGGGAACACCGGGGAGCTGTTTTTT. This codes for CAGTWGNTGELFF.

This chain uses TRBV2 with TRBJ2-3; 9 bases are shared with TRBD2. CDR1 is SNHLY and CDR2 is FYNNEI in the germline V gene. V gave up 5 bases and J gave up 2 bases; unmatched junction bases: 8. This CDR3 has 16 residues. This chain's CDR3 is CASSPDLAGFTDTQYF. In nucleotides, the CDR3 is TGTGCCAGCAGTCCAGACCTAGCGGGATTCACAGATACGCAGTATTTT.

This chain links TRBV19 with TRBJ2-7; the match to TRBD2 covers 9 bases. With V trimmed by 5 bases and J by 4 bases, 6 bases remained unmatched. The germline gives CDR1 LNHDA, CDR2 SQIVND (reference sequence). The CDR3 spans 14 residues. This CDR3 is CASSASGLAYEQYF. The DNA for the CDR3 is TGTGCCAGTAGTGCCTCGGGACTAGCATACGAGCAGTACTTC.

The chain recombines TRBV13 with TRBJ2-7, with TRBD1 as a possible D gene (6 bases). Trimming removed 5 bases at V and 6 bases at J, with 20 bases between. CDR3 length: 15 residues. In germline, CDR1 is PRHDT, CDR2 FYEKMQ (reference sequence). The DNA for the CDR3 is TGTGCCAGCAGCCCCAGGGGTAGCGAAGTGAGCGAGCAGTACTTC. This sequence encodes CASSPRGSEVSEQYF.

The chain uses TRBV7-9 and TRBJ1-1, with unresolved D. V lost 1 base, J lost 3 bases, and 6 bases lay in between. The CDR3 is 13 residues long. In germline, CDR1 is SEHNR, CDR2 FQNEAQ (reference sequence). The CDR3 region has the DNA TGTGCCAGCAGCTTAGGCGGGGACACTGAAGCTTTCTTT. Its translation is CASSLGGDTEAFF. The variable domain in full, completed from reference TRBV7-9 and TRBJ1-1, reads DTGVSQNPRHKITKRGQNVTFRCDPISEHNRLYWYRQTLGQGPEFLTYFQNEAQLEKSRLLSDRFSAERPKGSFSTLEIQRTEQGDSAMYLCASSLGGDTEAFFGQGTRLTVV.

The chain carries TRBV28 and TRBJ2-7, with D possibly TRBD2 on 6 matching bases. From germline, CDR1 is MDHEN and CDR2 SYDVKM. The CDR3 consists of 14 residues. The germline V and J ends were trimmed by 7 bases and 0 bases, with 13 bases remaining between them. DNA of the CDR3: TGTGCCAGCATCGCGGGACCTTCCTCCTACGAGCAGTACTTC. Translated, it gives CASIAGPSSYEQYF.

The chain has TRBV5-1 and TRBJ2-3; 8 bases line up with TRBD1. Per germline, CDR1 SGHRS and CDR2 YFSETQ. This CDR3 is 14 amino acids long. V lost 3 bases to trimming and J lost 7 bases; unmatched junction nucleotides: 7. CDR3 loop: CASSSGQGVNTQYF. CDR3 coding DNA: TGCGCCAGCAGCTCCGGACAGGGTGTGAATACGCAGTATTTT.

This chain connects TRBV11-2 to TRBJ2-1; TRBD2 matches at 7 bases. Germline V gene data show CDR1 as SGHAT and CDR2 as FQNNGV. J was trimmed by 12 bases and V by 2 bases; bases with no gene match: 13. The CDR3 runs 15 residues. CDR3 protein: CASSLSRGESYLQFF. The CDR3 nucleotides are TGTGCCAGCAGCTTAAGTCGGGGGGAGTCGTACTTGCAGTTCTTC.

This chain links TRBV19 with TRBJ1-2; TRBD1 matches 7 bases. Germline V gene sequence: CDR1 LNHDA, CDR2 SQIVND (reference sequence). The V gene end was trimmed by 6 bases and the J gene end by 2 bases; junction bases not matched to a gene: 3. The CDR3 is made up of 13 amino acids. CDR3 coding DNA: TGTGCCAGTAGCCGGACAGGAAACTATGGCTACACCTTC. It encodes CASSRTGNYGYTF. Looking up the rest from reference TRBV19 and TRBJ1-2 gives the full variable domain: DGGITQSPKYLFRKEGQNVTLSCEQNLNHDAMYWYRQDPGQGLRLIYYSQIVNDFQKGDIAEGYSVSREKKESFPLTVTSAQKNPTAFYLCASSRTGNYGYTFGSGTRLTVV.

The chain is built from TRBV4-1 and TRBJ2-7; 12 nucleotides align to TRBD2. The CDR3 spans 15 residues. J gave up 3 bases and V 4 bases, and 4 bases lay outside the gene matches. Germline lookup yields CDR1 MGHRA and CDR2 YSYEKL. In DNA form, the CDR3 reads TGCGCCAGCAGCCCTCGGACTAGCGGGGTCTACGAGCAGTACTTC. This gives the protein CASSPRTSGVYEQYF.

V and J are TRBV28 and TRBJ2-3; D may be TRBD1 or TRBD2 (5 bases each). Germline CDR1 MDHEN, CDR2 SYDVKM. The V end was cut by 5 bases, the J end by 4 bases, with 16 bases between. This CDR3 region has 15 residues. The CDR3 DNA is TGTGCCAGCAGTCCGGGGACCATGACCGCAGATACGCAGTATTTT. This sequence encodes CASSPGTMTADTQYF.